This T cell receptor beta chain was recovered during a study of identical twins. Trimming cost V 5 bases and J 8 bases, with 15 bases left between them. Germline-derived CDR1 and CDR2 are DFQATT and SNEGSKA (reference sequence). The length of the CDR3 is 13 residues. A universal primer site came from template switching; cDNA carried unique molecular identifiers. Each CDR3 protein is one row after TCRdb ran MiXCR on the 5' RACE reads. The table has 1.5 million to 2 million distinct CDR3 sequences, less than 35% seen once. The source of this sequence is a newborn girl in good health. This sequence joins TRBV20-1 and TRBJ1-4; D perhaps matches TRBD1 (6 bases). Sequenced input: cord blood. For the CDR3, the DNA is TGCAGTGCTCTCCCCAGGGGCGGAGAAAAACTGTTTTTT. It is translated as CSALPRGGEKLFF.